The 12 T cell receptor beta chains in this list originate from one sample, sequenced in a study of T cell repertoires in ileal Crohn's disease. The table came from immunoSEQ multiplex PCR; TCRdb's copy has only in-frame clones and leaves some out. This sample has fewer than 20,000 clones, with about 60% found just once. The sequencing sample was made of ileal tissue. The receptors here all came from an adult with Crohn's disease.

The chain recombines TRBV7-4 with TRBJ2-5; D ambiguous. The J call is uncertain, as TRBJ2-7 better fits the DNA end. Germline V lookup: CDR1 SGHVT, CDR2 SQSDAQ. This CDR3 region has 12 residues. The CDR3 nucleotides are TGTGCCAGCAGCTCCCCCCGTCACGAGCAGTACTTC. Its translation: CASSSPRHEQYF.

The chain combines TRBV4-1 with TRBJ1-4, with D perhaps matching TRBD1 (5 bases). Germline assignment: CDR1 MGHRA and CDR2 YSYEKL. The CDR3 is 13 residues long. V dropped 7 bases and J dropped 8 bases, with 14 bases sitting between them. CDR3 nucleotides: TGCGCCAGCACTGCTAGGGGTAGCGAAAAACTGTTTTTT. This translates into CASTARGSEKLFF.

A single count supports this clone. The chain carries TRBV6-1 and TRBJ1-6; perhaps TRBD1 as D (6 bases). The V gene lost 9 bases and the J gene lost 5 bases, with 17 bases spanning the gap. CDR3 length: 15 amino acids. Germline CDR1 is MNHNS and CDR2 is SASEGT. The CDR3 loop is CASASVHRDNSPLHF. CDR3 in DNA: TGTGCCAGTGCATCCGTACACAGGGATAATTCACCCCTCCACTTT.

V usage is TRBV15 and J usage is TRBJ1-4; D remains ambiguous. Looked up from germline, CDR1 is LNHNV and CDR2 is YYDKDF (reference sequence). This CDR3 has 15 amino acids. Trimming stripped 5 bases from V and 0 bases from J, with 10 bases between. CDR3 loop: CATSPGRATNEKLFF. In DNA form, the CDR3 reads TGTGCCACCAGCCCTGGGAGGGCAACTAATGAAAAACTGTTTTTT.

The chain recombines TRBV4-1 with TRBJ1-4, with D uncertain. The V end was cut by 3 bases, the J end by 0 bases, with 11 bases between. Germline-derived CDR1 and CDR2 are MGHRA and YSYEKL. This CDR3 contains 16 residues. This CDR3 reads CASSQLRGSTNEKLFF. CDR3 DNA sequence: TGCGCCAGCAGCCAGCTCCGCGGTTCAACTAATGAAAAACTGTTTTTT.

In this sample, this clone turned up once. This sequence joins TRBV15 and TRBJ1-1; TRBD1 matches at 7 bases. CDR3 size: 15 residues. Germline trimming cut 0 bases from V and 4 bases from J; bases unmatched to any gene: 5. The germline V gene encodes CDR1 LNHNV and CDR2 YYDKDF (reference sequence). The CDR3 bases are TGTGCCACCAGCAGAGAGGGACAGAGGACCACTGAAGCTTTCTTT. It codes for CATSREGQRTTEAFF.

The V call is TRBV4-3, the J call TRBJ1-2; 8 nucleotides line up with TRBD1. Germline V gene data show CDR1 as LGHNA and CDR2 as YSLEER. The J segment lost 4 bases and the V segment lost 3 bases, leaving 10 bases of the junction unmatched. This CDR3 region has 16 residues. This CDR3 is CASSHSSPGTGYGYTF. Here the CDR3 DNA reads TGCGCCAGCAGCCACTCATCCCCCGGGACAGGCTATGGCTACACCTTC.

This clone was recorded only once. V is TRBV15 and J is TRBJ2-3; D is perhaps TRBD2 (5 bases). The V gene lost 2 bases and the J gene lost 3 bases, with 12 bases spanning the gap. The CDR3 runs 15 residues. The germline V gene encodes CDR1 LNHNV and CDR2 YYDKDF (reference sequence). The CDR3 DNA sequence: TGTGCCACCAGCAGATCCCGGGATCCAACAGATACGCAGTATTTT. This translates into CATSRSRDPTDTQYF.

This clone has a handful of counts. The CDR3 region has the DNA TGTGCCAGCACCTCGGGTGGGTCTGGAAACACCATATATTTT. Translating gives CASTSGGSGNTIYF. The V gene is TRBV28, the J gene TRBJ1-3; D gene uncertain. Germline CDR1 reads MDHEN; CDR2 reads SYDVKM. The CDR3 runs 14 residues. Deletions cut 7 bases from V and 1 base from J, with 11 bases between.

The chain combines TRBV5-6 with TRBJ2-5, with TRBD1 matching 8 bases. Trimming removed 0 bases from V and 4 bases from J; junction bases left unmatched: 8. Germline assignment: CDR1 SGHDT and CDR2 YYEEEE. This CDR3 is built from 16 residues. CDR3 bases: TGTGCCAGCAGCTTGGTCGGCAGGGGGCGCGTAGAGACCCAGTACTTC. As protein: CASSLVGRGRVETQYF.

The V call is TRBV29-1, the J call TRBJ2-1; weak D call: TRBD2 (6 bases). V shed 3 bases and J shed 4 bases, with 16 bases lying between them. The CDR3 is 15 amino acids. CDR1 and CDR2 from the germline V gene are SQVTM and ANQGSEA. In nucleotides, the CDR3 is TGCAGCGTTGAGCGGGGCTCTGGGGTATACAATGAGCAGTTCTTC. The encoded protein is CSVERGSGVYNEQFF.

This clone was detected only a few times. The chain couples TRBV9 to TRBJ2-3; possible D gene TRBD2, 6 bases. Between the trimmed V and J ends, which lost 4 bases and 1 base, there was a span of 16 bases. Germline values: CDR1 SGDLS, CDR2 YYNGEE. This CDR3 region has 16 residues. This CDR3 is CASSSGRGGGTDTQYF. The CDR3 DNA follows: TGTGCCAGCAGCTCCGGGCGGGGTGGTGGCACAGATACGCAGTATTTT. The full variable domain, completed using reference TRBV9 and TRBJ2-3, is DSGVTQTPKHLITATGQRVTLRCSPRSGDLSVYWYQQSLDQGLQFLIQYYNGEERAKGNILERFSAQQFPDLHSELNLSSLELGDSALYFCASSSGRGGGTDTQYFGPGTRLTVL.